This TCR beta chain came from a study of regulatory T cells in long-lasting Graves disease. In building TCR beta libraries, iRepertoire HTBI primers were used together with Arm-PCR of CDR3 regions. TCRdb re-called the multiplex PCR reads with MiXCR, one entry per CDR3 protein. This repertoire shows 510,000 or so distinct CDR3 sequences, around 12% found once; its top ten account for over 7%. Described time point: newly diagnosed GD, antithyroid drugs for less than 3 months. The authors made the TCR library using RNA they extracted from PBMCs. The CDR3 covers 16 residues. With 1 base clipped from V and 2 bases from J, the junction kept 9 bases outside the gene matches. Germline V gene lookup returns CDR1 SGDLS and CDR2 YYNGEE. This clonotype was seen repeatedly, ten times or more. The same specimen was also included in a second study, on T cells in Graves' hyperthyroidism and ophthalmopathy.

The source of this sequence is a woman in her 30s with Graves disease. The genes are TRBV9 and TRBJ2-7; 7 bases are a match to TRBD2. This material consisted of peripheral blood mononuclear cells (PBMCs), taken at new diagnosis, from a patient treated with antithyroid drugs. The CDR3 region has the DNA TGTGCCAGCAGCGTACTCCGGGACTATGGGCCCTACGAGCAGTACTTC. It is translated as CASSVLRDYGPYEQYF.